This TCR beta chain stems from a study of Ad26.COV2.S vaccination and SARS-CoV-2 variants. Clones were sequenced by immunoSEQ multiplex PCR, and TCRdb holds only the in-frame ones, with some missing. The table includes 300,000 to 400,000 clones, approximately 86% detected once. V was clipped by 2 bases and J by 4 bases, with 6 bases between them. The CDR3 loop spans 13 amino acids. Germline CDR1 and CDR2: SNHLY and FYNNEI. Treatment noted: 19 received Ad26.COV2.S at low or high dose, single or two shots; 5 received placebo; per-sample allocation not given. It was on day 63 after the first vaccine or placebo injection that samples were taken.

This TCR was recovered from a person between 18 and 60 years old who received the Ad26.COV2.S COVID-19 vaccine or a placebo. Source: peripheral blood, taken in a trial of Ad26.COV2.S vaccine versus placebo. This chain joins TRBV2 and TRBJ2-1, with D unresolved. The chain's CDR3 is CASSETEYNEQFF. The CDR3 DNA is TGTGCCAGCAGTGAAACTGAGTACAATGAGCAGTTCTTC.